The rows below give T cell receptor beta chains drawn from one sample of a study of T-cell reconstitution after alpha-beta-depleted transplantation in children. TCRdb called the PCR reads again in MiXCR, with one record for every CDR3 protein. In the table there are 700,000 to 950,000 distinct CDR3 sequences, 16% of which are singletons. Source: PBMCs, mostly from graft donor cells, taken 360 days after TCRalphabeta/CD19-depleted stem cell transplant. The receptors were sampled from a male patient between 10 and 17 years old who had a stem cell transplant for acute lymphoblastic leukemia, so the T cells may come from the graft donor. CDR3s leave out the opening cysteine and the closing phenylalanine or tryptophan. A D gene is named only where the DNA matches it firmly.

D	V	J	CDR3
-	TRBV7-9	TRBJ2-1	ASSPRMGSGHNEQF
TRBD2	TRBV27	TRBJ2-7	ASSFAPAGAYYEQY
-	TRBV15	TRBJ2-2	ATSKQTGRTGELF
TRBD1	TRBV20-1	TRBJ2-7	SAADRRITYEQY
-	TRBV12-3/TRBV12-4	TRBJ2-2	ASTERGGFGTGELF
-	TRBV18	TRBJ2-2	ASSPSTITGELF
-	TRBV27	TRBJ2-6	ASSYAGAGANVLT
TRBD2	TRBV27	TRBJ2-1	ASRTLAGQINNEQF
-	TRBV29-1	TRBJ2-7	SVERVGEVHYEQY
TRBD2	TRBV27	TRBJ2-7	ASSWVAGAAYEQY
-	TRBV27	TRBJ1-2	ASSLATNYGYT
-	TRBV7-9	TRBJ2-7	ASSLAGIPYEQY
TRBD1	TRBV7-9	TRBJ2-5	ASSRQGKGETQY
TRBD1	TRBV7-9	TRBJ1-5	ASSLARGTATNQPQH
-	TRBV5-1	TRBJ2-7	ASSFVRHSEQY
TRBD2	TRBV7-3	TRBJ2-3	ASSLMAGGLTDTQY
TRBD2	TRBV15	TRBJ2-3	ATSRGIGASGSTDTQY
-	TRBV5-1	TRBJ2-1	ASSRGSVLQPGEQF
TRBD2	TRBV7-2	TRBJ2-7	ASSLLAGGNHEQY
-	TRBV7-9	TRBJ2-5	ASNIGWGYQETQY
TRBD2	TRBV12-3/TRBV12-4	TRBJ2-5	ASSLPTGLAGLSPETQY
-	TRBV20-1	TRBJ2-2	SARTPPGTGELF
-	TRBV5-1	TRBJ1-1	ASSLITGSWMDTEAF
TRBD2	TRBV29-1	TRBJ2-1	SVMSRDYPYNEQF
-	TRBV29-1	TRBJ2-2	SVGGAGRELF
TRBD1	TRBV18	TRBJ2-5	ASCGQGQETQY
-	TRBV12-3/TRBV12-4	TRBJ2-3	ASRTQGIMADTQY
-	TRBV7-2	TRBJ2-1	ASTRAGISYNEQF
-	TRBV11-2	TRBJ2-5	ASSRGLGGRVVQETQY
TRBD2	TRBV3-1	TRBJ2-5	ASSKEGVNLAGQETQY
TRBD1	TRBV12-3/TRBV12-4	TRBJ2-7	ASSYPGTGGREQY
-	TRBV4-1	TRBJ2-1	ASSPTGTYVSDEQF
-	TRBV2	TRBJ1-6	ASSTRLVTYNSPLH
-	TRBV7-2	TRBJ1-4	ASSVYNEKLF
-	TRBV29-1	TRBJ2-3	SVWDFTDTQY
-	TRBV20-1	TRBJ2-1	SARDSAGTWDYNEQF
-	TRBV7-9	TRBJ2-5	ASSLPIGWETQY
-	TRBV5-5	TRBJ2-2	ASTSRAGLTGELF
-	TRBV5-1	TRBJ1-6	ASSPDGTISYNSPLH
TRBD1	TRBV9	TRBJ2-7	ASSSPDRSSYEQY
TRBD1	TRBV7-9	TRBJ2-1	ASSPMTGDNEQF
-	TRBV7-9	TRBJ1-5	ASSSQPGQPQH
TRBD2	TRBV20-1	TRBJ2-3	SARRAGGSTDTQY
TRBD2	TRBV18	TRBJ2-5	ASSAGLQETQY
-	TRBV29-1	TRBJ2-7	SVEGDGYEQY
TRBD1	TRBV4-1	TRBJ2-2	ASSQIGQVLTGELF
TRBD1	TRBV5-1	TRBJ2-5	ASRLTGKETQY
-	TRBV7-2	TRBJ1-5	ASSLALIGVSNQPQH
-	TRBV7-9	TRBJ2-7	ASSSDRESAYEQY
TRBD2	TRBV5-1	TRBJ2-3	ASSSGASGRLTDTQY
TRBD1	TRBV27	TRBJ1-2	ASSLSPQGARYGYT
-	TRBV7-9	TRBJ2-7	ASSLGPLGEQY
TRBD2	TRBV5-1	TRBJ2-1	ASSLETAGGINEQF
TRBD1	TRBV5-1	TRBJ1-1	ASSLERTGVTRTEAF
TRBD1	TRBV4-1	TRBJ1-1	ASRTLGTVSEAF